The entry that follows covers one T cell receptor beta chain sequence. These data come from a study of blood T cell repertoires in COVID-19. The data were produced by immunoSEQ multiplex PCR, yet TCRdb's version contains in-frame clones alone and is incomplete. The sample includes about 480,000 clones, about 89% of them seen just once. Trimming stripped 3 bases from V and 9 bases from J, with 15 bases between. Germline V CDR1 and CDR2: GTSNPN, SVGIG (reference sequence). This CDR3 region has 14 residues. Sequencing was done on a sample of peripheral blood. The rearrangement joins TRBV30 to TRBJ1-6, with D hard to call. The TCR sequence derives from a woman aged 45 to 65 with COVID-19, enrolled during active disease. The CDR3 DNA is TGTGCCTGGAGGCTCGGGAGATGGGGTTCACCCCTCCACTTT. Protein product: CAWRLGRWGSPLHF.